A single sample gave rise to the 32 T cell receptor beta chains below, sequenced in a study of siplizumab effects on memory and regulatory T cells. Only in-frame clones appear in the TCRdb table, and some are missing; sequencing was by immunoSEQ multiplex PCR. Here the sample spans about 85,000 clones, 95% being singletons. The source material was CD8+ T cells sorted from blood. The source of these receptors is a human donor in good health.

The gene calls are TRBV15 and TRBJ2-7, with D perhaps matching TRBD1 or TRBD2 (5 bases each). The V and J ends lost 5 bases and 5 bases respectively, with 19 bases between them. Germline V gene sequence: CDR1 LNHNV, CDR2 YYDKDF (reference sequence). The length of the CDR3 is 15 residues. The CDR3 DNA is TGTGCCACCAGCGGGGGTTTCGGCAGAGGAAACGAGCAGTACTTC. It translates to CATSGGFGRGNEQYF.

V usage is TRBV7-6 and J usage is TRBJ2-1, with 12 bases lining up with TRBD2. This CDR3 has 20 amino acids. The germline CDR1 and CDR2 sequences are SGHVS and FNYEAQ. The V and J ends lost 5 bases and 1 base, in that order; junction bases with no gene match: 15. CDR3 sequence (DNA): TGTGCCAGCAGCAAAATAAGACTAGCGGGAGATAATAGTTCCTACAATGAGCAGTTCTTC. Residues: CASSKIRLAGDNSSYNEQFF.

V gene TRBV6-5 combines with J gene TRBJ1-2; no clear D gene. The V gene lost 0 bases and the J gene lost 7 bases, with 15 bases spanning the gap. CDR3 length equals 15 residues. Germline values: CDR1 MNHEY, CDR2 SVGAGI. The CDR3 coding sequence is TGTGCCAGCAGTTACTCGATCAGAGGGTCTGGTGGCTACACCTTC. Encoded protein: CASSYSIRGSGGYTF.

V gene TRBV7-6 combines with J gene TRBJ2-5, with D uncertain. The V gene's germline CDR1 is SGHVS and CDR2 FNYEAQ. Trimming shortened V by 5 bases and J by 0 bases, and 4 bases separated the two germline ends. CDR3 length: 12 amino acids. CDR3 sequence (DNA): TGTGCCAGCAGCCCGGACCAAGAGACCCAGTACTTC. Amino acid sequence: CASSPDQETQYF.

The V gene is TRBV28, the J gene TRBJ1-2; 7 bases are shared with TRBD1. Germline trimming cut 5 bases from V and 0 bases from J; bases unmatched to any gene: 3. The CDR3 consists of 14 residues. Looked up from germline, CDR1 is MDHEN and CDR2 is SYDVKM. The CDR3 here is CASSLGTANYGYTF. CDR3 coding DNA: TGTGCCAGCAGTCTCGGGACAGCTAACTATGGCTACACCTTC.

This chain uses TRBV11-2 with TRBJ1-2; 7 bases are shared with TRBD1. From germline, CDR1 is SGHAT and CDR2 FQNNGV. The V and J ends lost 1 base and 5 bases, in that order; junction bases with no gene match: 4. The CDR3 totals 14 residues. For the CDR3, the DNA is TGTGCCAGCAGCTTAGGAGACAGGGTATATGGCTACACCTTC. Amino acids: CASSLGDRVYGYTF.

V is TRBV28 and J is TRBJ2-5; D uncertain. The germline CDR1 and CDR2 sequences are MDHEN and SYDVKM. The CDR3 consists of 15 residues. V was pared by 3 bases and J by 4 bases, with 15 bases between. The CDR3 spells CASSFIYSARETQYF. CDR3 coding DNA: TGTGCCAGCAGTTTCATTTACTCAGCCAGAGAGACCCAGTACTTC.

This chain joins TRBV29-1 and TRBJ2-5; D is possibly TRBD1 or TRBD2 (6 bases each). The ends were cut back, 4 bases at V and 5 bases at J, with 23 bases in the middle. The CDR3 runs to 16 residues. CDR1 is SQVTM and CDR2 is ANQGSEA in the germline V gene. CDR3 amino acids: CSVALNREDTFETQYF. For the CDR3, the DNA is TGCAGCGTTGCGCTGAACAGGGAGGATACGTTCGAGACCCAGTACTTC.

The V and J genes are TRBV6-1 and TRBJ1-1, with unresolved D. Germline loops: CDR1 MNHNS, CDR2 SASEGT. This CDR3 is 15 amino acids long. Trimming removed 2 bases from V and 4 bases from J, with 14 bases in between. The CDR3 coding sequence is TGTGCCAGCAGTGAATTAGTAGGCGTGGGCACTGAAGCTTTCTTT. This codes for CASSELVGVGTEAFF.

This chain joins TRBV19 and TRBJ1-5, with TRBD1 as a possible D gene (6 bases). The germline V and J ends were trimmed by 3 bases and 5 bases, with 11 bases remaining between them. CDR3 length: 14 amino acids. Germline V lookup: CDR1 LNHDA, CDR2 SQIVND (reference sequence). CDR3 sequence reads: CASSMGTLDQPQHF. The CDR3 nucleotides are TGTGCCAGTAGTATGGGGACATTAGATCAGCCCCAGCATTTT.

The rearrangement links TRBV10-1 to TRBJ2-7, with a weak D call TRBD2 (6 bases). CDR3 size: 15 residues. Per germline, CDR1 WNHNN and CDR2 SYGVQD (reference sequence). Deletions cut 5 bases from V and 2 bases from J, with 16 bases between. The DNA of the CDR3 is TGCGCCAGCAGTCCCGCGGGGACCTCCACCTACGAGCAGTACTTC. This encodes CASSPAGTSTYEQYF.

The V gene is TRBV27, the J gene TRBJ2-1; 7 bases match TRBD1. The CDR3 runs 15 residues. With V trimmed by 7 bases and J by 2 bases, 8 bases remained unmatched. CDR1 and CDR2 (germline): MNHEY, SMNVEV (reference sequence). CDR3 nucleotide sequence: TGTGCCAGCAATCCGACAGGGACCCCCTACAATGAGCAGTTCTTC. Protein product: CASNPTGTPYNEQFF.

V is TRBV10-1 and J is TRBJ1-1; unclear D gene. Germline V CDR1 and CDR2: WNHNN, SYGVQD (reference sequence). V lost 3 bases, J lost 3 bases, and 8 bases lay in between. CDR3 size: 13 residues. The CDR3 reads CASSDQTHTEAFF. The CDR3 coding sequence is TGCGCCAGCAGTGACCAGACCCACACTGAAGCTTTCTTT.

The CDR3 here is CASSQGANTEAFF. Here the CDR3 DNA reads TGTGCCAGCAGCCAGGGGGCGAACACTGAAGCTTTCTTT. This chain joins TRBV4-2 and TRBJ1-1, with TRBD1 as a possible D gene (6 bases). Trimming removed 3 bases from V and 1 base from J, with 6 bases in between. Germline values: CDR1 LGHNA, CDR2 YNFKEQ. This CDR3 has 13 amino acids.

The chain has TRBV27 and TRBJ1-2; D perhaps matches TRBD1 (5 bases). The CDR3 totals 15 residues. Germline V CDR1 and CDR2: MNHEY, SMNVEV (reference sequence). Trimming removed 2 bases from V and 3 bases from J, with 13 bases in between. This CDR3 reads CASSLVAGPDYGYTF. The CDR3 bases are TGTGCCAGCAGTTTAGTCGCGGGGCCAGACTATGGCTACACCTTC.

The chain combines TRBV9 with TRBJ2-7; D perhaps matches TRBD1 (6 bases). Germline assignment: CDR1 SGDLS and CDR2 YYNGEE. The V end lost 5 bases, the J end lost 5 bases, and 14 bases lay between the germline ends. CDR3 length: 13 amino acids. The CDR3 nucleotides are TGTGCCAGCAGTTCAGGGGACCGGAACGAGCAGTACTTC. It codes for CASSSGDRNEQYF.

J is TRBJ2-7 and V is TRBV30; D unresolved. From germline, CDR1 is GTSNPN and CDR2 SVGIG (reference sequence). This CDR3 has 15 amino acids. Trimming pared 5 bases from V and 2 bases from J, leaving 19 bases between. The CDR3 DNA sequence: TGTGCCTGGGCCCCCGCCCGGGCGATTACCTACGAGCAGTACTTC. The encoded protein is CAWAPARAITYEQYF.

This clone was detected once. The chain combines TRBV10-3 with TRBJ2-1; 9 nucleotides align to TRBD2. With V trimmed by 11 bases and J by 4 bases, 12 bases remained unmatched. The CDR3 consists of 15 residues. Germline loops: CDR1 ENHRY, CDR2 SYGVKD. In DNA form, the CDR3 reads TGTGCCCTTGAGCGGGAGGTTACCAGATACAATGAGCAGTTCTTC. This codes for CALEREVTRYNEQFF.

This chain links TRBV4-1 with TRBJ1-1, with D uncertain. With 2 bases removed from V and 6 bases from J, the gap between germline ends came to 16 bases. This CDR3 has 15 amino acids. Germline lookup yields CDR1 MGHRA and CDR2 YSYEKL. CDR3 amino acids: CASSQTLGRHPEAFF. The CDR3 nucleotides read TGCGCCAGCAGCCAAACTCTTGGGCGGCATCCTGAAGCTTTCTTT.

This clone was picked up one time. The chain combines TRBV2 with TRBJ2-5, with 11 bases fitting TRBD2. Germline CDR1 SNHLY, CDR2 FYNNEI. CDR3 length: 14 residues. The V and J ends lost 10 bases and 2 bases, in that order; junction bases with no gene match: 6. The CDR3 protein is CAKTGTSGQETQYF. CDR3 nucleotide sequence: TGTGCCAAGACCGGGACTAGCGGACAAGAGACCCAGTACTTC.

V usage is TRBV27 and J usage is TRBJ2-3; D gene uncertain. The germline V and J ends were trimmed by 2 bases and 7 bases, with 4 bases remaining between them. The CDR3 spans 11 residues. The germline V gene encodes CDR1 MNHEY and CDR2 SMNVEV (reference sequence). As DNA, the CDR3 is TGTGCCAGCAGTTTAGGTAATACGCAGTATTTT. This gives the protein CASSLGNTQYF.

This chain links TRBV29-1 with TRBJ2-1; the match to TRBD2 covers 9 bases. CDR3 length: 19 amino acids. Germline V gene data show CDR1 as SQVTM and CDR2 as ANQGSEA. V trimming: 0 bases; J trimming: 1 base; junction bases outside the gene matches: 13. CDR3 DNA: TGCAGCGTTGAAGACCCGGATAGCGGGAGAGTCAATTCCTACAATGAGCAGTTCTTC. Its translation: CSVEDPDSGRVNSYNEQFF.

The chain employs TRBV4-2 and TRBJ2-7; the match to TRBD2 covers 7 bases. Germline CDR1 is LGHNA and CDR2 is YNFKEQ. With V trimmed by 1 base and J by 7 bases, 7 bases remained unmatched. The CDR3 consists of 14 residues. CDR3 nucleotide sequence: TGTGCCAGCAGCCAAGTAAGCGGGGCTCGAGAGCAGTACTTC. This encodes CASSQVSGAREQYF.

V gene TRBV11-2 combines with J gene TRBJ2-7; D gene uncertain. The CDR3 loop spans 12 amino acids. The germline V and J ends were trimmed by 5 bases and 3 bases, with 8 bases remaining between them. Germline V gene data show CDR1 as SGHAT and CDR2 as FQNNGV. The CDR3 bases are TGTGCCAGCAGCCCCACGGGCTACGAGCAGTACTTC. This translates into CASSPTGYEQYF.

The chain combines TRBV5-3 with TRBJ1-5, with D possibly TRBD1 on 5 matching bases. TRBV5-3 is an ORF, and what it does is uncertain. This CDR3 has 15 residues. V shed 3 bases and J shed 0 bases, with 10 bases lying between them. The CDR3 loop is CARSSDKSSNQPQHF. CDR3 DNA sequence: TGTGCCAGAAGCTCGGACAAATCTAGCAATCAGCCCCAGCATTTT.

J is TRBJ2-7 and V is TRBV7-9; 9 bases are a match to TRBD1. This CDR3 has 16 residues. V shed 4 bases and J 3 bases; nucleotides not matched to a gene: 10. Germline assignment: CDR1 SEHNR and CDR2 FQNEAQ (reference sequence). CDR3 nucleotides: TGTGCCAGCAGCTATGAGTCCGGGACAGGGAACTACGAGCAGTACTTC. It specifies CASSYESGTGNYEQYF. Combining the CDR3 with reference TRBV7-9 and TRBJ2-7 gives the whole variable domain DTGVSQNPRHKITKRGQNVTFRCDPISEHNRLYWYRQTLGQGPEFLTYFQNEAQLEKSRLLSDRFSAERPKGSFSTLEIQRTEQGDSAMYLCASSYESGTGNYEQYFGPGTRLTVT.

The chain employs TRBV10-3 and TRBJ1-1; TRBD1 is a possible D gene (5 bases). The V end was cut by 6 bases, the J end by 5 bases, with 10 bases between. The CDR3 spans 12 residues. The germline V gene encodes CDR1 ENHRY and CDR2 SYGVKD. The CDR3 region is CAIRERGTEAFF. DNA of the CDR3: TGTGCCATCAGGGAGAGGGGAACTGAAGCTTTCTTT.

This clone was seen a single time. V and J are TRBV19 and TRBJ2-6, with 9 bases matching TRBD2. V was pared by 8 bases and J by 2 bases, with 10 bases of the junction left unmatched. CDR3 length: 17 residues. Per the germline V gene, CDR1 is LNHDA and CDR2 is SQIVND (reference sequence). CDR3 nucleotides: TGTGCCAGTTCTAGTGCGGGAGGGCTGGCTGGGGCCAACGTCCTGACTTTC. As protein: CASSSAGGLAGANVLTF.

The chain has TRBV11-2 and TRBJ1-3; D possibly corresponds to TRBD1 (5 bases). The CDR3 sequence is 14 residues long. V lost 5 bases and J lost 0, with 8 bases in between. Germline CDR1 SGHAT, CDR2 FQNNGV. CDR3 residues: CASSEGTSGNTIYF. The CDR3 DNA follows: TGTGCCAGCAGCGAAGGGACCTCTGGAAACACCATATATTTT.

The chain couples TRBV4-1 to TRBJ1-2; 8 nucleotides agree with TRBD1. Germline values: CDR1 MGHRA, CDR2 YSYEKL. The V gene end was trimmed by 2 bases and the J gene end by 5 bases; junction bases not matched to a gene: 10. The CDR3 covers 16 residues. DNA of the CDR3: TGCGCCAGCAGCCAACTGGGGCAGGGGGCAGGGTATGGCTACACCTTC. Its translation is CASSQLGQGAGYGYTF.

This clone has just one count. The chain carries TRBV15 and TRBJ2-2; D is unresolved. Germline lookup yields CDR1 LNHNV and CDR2 YYDKDF (reference sequence). Trimming pared 0 bases from V and 6 bases from J, leaving 11 bases between. CDR3 size: 15 residues. The CDR3 bases are TGTGCCACCAGCAGAGAAACCATTCGGCCCGGGGAGCTGTTTTTT. Its translation: CATSRETIRPGELFF.

The chain couples TRBV7-9 to TRBJ2-7, with D perhaps matching TRBD2 (6 bases). This CDR3 contains 15 residues. Germline V gene data show CDR1 as SEHNR and CDR2 as FQNEAQ (reference sequence). Trimming cost V 5 bases and J 0 bases, with 14 bases left between them. The CDR3 spells CASSSRDSDSYEQYF. CDR3 coding DNA: TGTGCCAGCAGCAGCCGGGACTCAGACTCCTACGAGCAGTACTTC.